The entry below gives a single T cell receptor (beta chain) sequence along with its context. Its specificity is not known. Sequenced by immunoSEQ multiplex PCR; TCRdb stores in-frame clones only, minus some. The table shows some 680,000 clones, with roughly 72% occurring only once. This sample stems from a study of shared clonotypes between healthy human individuals. Broader study findings: The small donor group covered limited genetic and exposure diversity.

The sample taken for sequencing was memory CD4+ T cells sorted from blood. Indicated subset: CD45RA-negative fraction. The TCR comes from a woman under 40 in good health.

In DNA, the CDR3 is TGTGCCAGCTCGTCTAGCGGGACCAACTGGGGAGAGACCCAGTACTTC. This translates into CASSSSGTNWGETQYF. The gene calls are TRBV2 and TRBJ2-5; 9 bases match TRBD2. Trimming cost V 8 bases and J 4 bases; bases outside gene matches: 14. CDR3 length equals 16 residues. The V gene's germline CDR1 is SNHLY and CDR2 FYNNEI.